This TCR beta chain emerged from a study of shared clonotypes between healthy human individuals. CDR1 and CDR2 from the germline V gene are MDHEN and SYDVKM. This CDR3 is built from 16 residues. V was pared by 5 bases and J by 5 bases, with 14 bases of the junction left unmatched. TCRdb keeps only in-frame clones here, not all; method: immunoSEQ multiplex PCR. The data hold a few million clones, with more than 90% observed a single time. The receptor's source is a man aged 18 to 30 in good health. Sequenced sample: naive CD4+ T cells sorted from blood. As to subset: CD45RA+ positively selected. The gene calls are TRBV28 and TRBJ2-5; TRBD2 matches at 7 bases. DNA for the CDR3: TGTGCCAGCAGTCCCGGACTAGTCGAGGTTGGGGAGACCCAGTACTTC. As protein: CASSPGLVEVGETQYF. The complete variable domain, with remaining parts taken from reference TRBV28 and TRBJ2-5, reads DVKVTQSSRYLVKRTGEKVFLECVQDMDHENMFWYRQDPGLGLRLIYFSYDVKMKEKGDIPEGYSVSREKKERFSLILESASTNQTSMYLCASSPGLVEVGETQYFGPGTRLLVL.